The present entry profiles one T cell receptor beta chain with its context. Its antigen is currently unknown. This sample is drawn from a study of lymphopenia after photon versus proton radiotherapy. Whole-study results and caveats: In patients who died, overall survival fell as post-nadir TCR diversity dropped more. Survival link was tested only in deceased patients; proton benefit remains a possibility. Post-nadir diversity loss with photons came from oligoclonal expansion, particularly CD8+ Temra cells. Proton therapy kept repertoires fairly stable, unlike photons, which gained effector/memory cells.

The repertoire was sequenced with immunoSEQ multiplex PCR; TCRdb's copy has only in-frame clones and lacks some. The sample carries some 31,000 clones, over 75% recorded once. Germline assignment: CDR1 MDHEN and CDR2 SYDVKM. The CDR3 totals 15 residues. Trimming took off 2 bases at V and 2 bases at J, with 12 bases between the two ends. The chain employs TRBV28 and TRBJ1-2; unclear D gene. This clonotype was sampled from a woman in her 70s with pancreatic cancer. The starting material was peripheral blood, obtained from a patient treated with proton-based radiotherapy. The CDR3 DNA reads TGTGCCAGCAGTTTACCGAGCCCAGGAAACTATGGCTACACCTTC. This codes for CASSLPSPGNYGYTF.